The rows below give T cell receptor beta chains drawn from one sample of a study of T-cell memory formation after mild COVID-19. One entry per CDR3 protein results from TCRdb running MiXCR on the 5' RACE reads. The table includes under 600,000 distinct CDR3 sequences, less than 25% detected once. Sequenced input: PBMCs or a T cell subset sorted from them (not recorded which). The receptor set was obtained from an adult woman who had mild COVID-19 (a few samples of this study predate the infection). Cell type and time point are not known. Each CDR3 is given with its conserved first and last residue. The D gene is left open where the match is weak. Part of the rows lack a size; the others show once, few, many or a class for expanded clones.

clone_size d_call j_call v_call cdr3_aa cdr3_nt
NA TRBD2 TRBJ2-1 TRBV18 CASSPPASGRAYEQFF TGTGCCAGCTCACCACCGGCTAGCGGGAGGGCCTATGAGCAGTTCTTC
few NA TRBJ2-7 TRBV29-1 CSVESATGLYEQYF TGCAGCGTTGAATCTGCGACAGGTCTCTACGAGCAGTACTTC
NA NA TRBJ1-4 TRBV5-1 CASSEGGTNEKLFF TGCGCCAGCAGCGAAGGGGGAACTAATGAAAAACTGTTTTTT
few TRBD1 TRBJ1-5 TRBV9 CASSAGGDSRNQPQHF TGTGCCAGCAGCGCCGGGGGGGACAGCCGGAATCAGCCCCAGCATTTT
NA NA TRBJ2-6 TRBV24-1 CATSDRTVAGANVLTF TGTGCCACCAGTGATAGGACAGTCGCTGGGGCCAACGTCCTGACTTTC
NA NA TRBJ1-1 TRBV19 CASGYPGIPTEAFF TGTGCCAGTGGATACCCGGGAATTCCCACTGAAGCTTTCTTT
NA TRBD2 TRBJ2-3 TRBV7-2 CASSFVAGTDTQYF TGTGCCAGCAGCTTCGTAGCGGGGACAGATACGCAGTATTTT
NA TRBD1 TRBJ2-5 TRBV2 CASRHHGTAQETQYF TGTGCCAGCAGGCATCACGGGACAGCGCAAGAGACCCAGTACTTC
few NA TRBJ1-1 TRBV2 CASDLDPNTEAFF TGTGCCAGCGATCTGGACCCGAACACTGAAGCTTTCTTT
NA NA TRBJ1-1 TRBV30 CAWSVQGREAFF TGTGCCTGGAGTGTACAAGGACGAGAAGCTTTCTTT
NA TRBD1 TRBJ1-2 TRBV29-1 CSVESGTGREDGYTF TGCAGCGTTGAAAGCGGGACAGGGCGCGAAGATGGCTACACCTTC
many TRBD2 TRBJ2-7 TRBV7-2 CASSPSKGSGSYEQYF TGTGCCAGCAGCCCCTCAAAGGGTAGCGGGAGTTACGAGCAGTACTTC
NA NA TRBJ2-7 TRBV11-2 CASSSGPSEDF TGTGCCAGCAGCTCAGGACCGTCGGAGGACTTC
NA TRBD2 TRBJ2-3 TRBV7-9 CASSPGTSYTDTQYF TGTGCCAGCAGCCCAGGGACTAGCTACACAGATACGCAGTATTTT
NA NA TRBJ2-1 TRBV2 CASSPIFGDNEQFF TGTGCCAGCAGTCCGATATTTGGAGACAATGAGCAGTTCTTC
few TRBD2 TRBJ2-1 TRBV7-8 CASSLVRRLADYNEQFF TGTGCCAGCAGCTTAGTGCGGCGGCTAGCGGACTACAATGAGCAGTTCTTC
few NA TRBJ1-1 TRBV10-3 CAISESGRLNTEAFF TGTGCCATCAGTGAGTCGGGCAGGCTGAACACTGAAGCTTTCTTT
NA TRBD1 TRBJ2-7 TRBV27 CASSLLGQGEYEQYF TGTGCCAGCAGCCTCTTAGGACAGGGTGAATACGAGCAGTACTTC
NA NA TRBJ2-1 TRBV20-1 CSARPRPGSYNEQFF TGCAGTGCTAGGCCCAGGCCAGGGTCTTACAATGAGCAGTTCTTC
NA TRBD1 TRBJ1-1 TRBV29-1 CSVTGGVTEAFF TGCAGCGTTACAGGGGGGGTCACTGAAGCTTTCTTT
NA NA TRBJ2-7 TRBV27 CASGPDSTYEQYF TGTGCCAGCGGACCCGACAGTACCTACGAGCAGTACTTC
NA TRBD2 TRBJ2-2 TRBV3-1 CASIHSSGRNTGELFF TGTGCCAGCATTCACTCTAGCGGGAGGAACACCGGGGAGCTGTTTTTT
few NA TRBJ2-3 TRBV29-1 CSVAEKGASTDTQYF TGCAGCGTCGCCGAAAAAGGGGCGAGCACAGATACGCAGTATTTT
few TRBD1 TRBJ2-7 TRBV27 CASSPDSIMDRTYEQYF TGTGCCAGCAGCCCCGACTCGATTATGGACAGGACCTACGAGCAGTACTTC
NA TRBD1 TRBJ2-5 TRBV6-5 CASSRQGANPQTQYF TGTGCCAGCAGTCGACAGGGGGCAAACCCCCAGACCCAGTACTTC
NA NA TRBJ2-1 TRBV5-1 CASSLAASDHNEQFF TGCGCCAGCAGCTTGGCCGCCAGTGACCACAATGAGCAGTTCTTC
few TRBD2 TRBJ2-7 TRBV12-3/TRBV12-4 CASSFGGYYSYEQYF TGTGCCAGCAGTTTCGGGGGGTACTACTCCTACGAGCAGTACTTC
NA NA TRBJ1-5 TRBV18 CASSPASDNQPQHF TGTGCCAGCTCACCCGCTTCAGACAATCAGCCCCAGCATTTT